The 10 T cell receptor beta chains below come from one sample, sequenced in a study of OX40 agonist ivuxolimab in advanced cancers. Measured with immunoSEQ multiplex PCR; TCRdb has only the in-frame clones, and not every one. This sample yields more than 50,000 clones, of which approximately 89% are seen a single time; 5% to 5.5% belongs to the top ten. Here the sequenced sample was CD4+ or CD8+ T cells sorted from blood, taken in a trial of the OX40 agonist ivuxolimab. These receptor sequences come from an adult with an advanced solid tumor such as melanoma, head and neck, liver or kidney cancer.

This clone was observed a single time. The genes are TRBV5-4 and TRBJ2-7; D is undetermined. Germline V gene data show CDR1 as SGHNT and CDR2 as YYREEE (reference sequence). V was trimmed by 4 bases and J by 6 bases, leaving 14 bases between them. CDR3 size: 13 residues. The CDR3 DNA reads TGTGCCAGCAGCGCACTCATTGACGGCGAGCAGTACTTC. This gives the protein CASSALIDGEQYF.

The genes are TRBV6-1 and TRBJ2-7, with 7 bases identical to TRBD1. The CDR3 is 15 amino acids. Germline values: CDR1 MNHNS, CDR2 SASEGT. Trimming at V came to 6 bases and at J to 5 bases, leaving 13 bases not matched to a gene. The CDR3 sequence: CASRARDSSGHEQYF. The CDR3, as DNA: TGTGCCAGCAGGGCTAGGGACAGTTCAGGCCACGAGCAGTACTTC.

As regards this clone: The sample has other DNA sequences that encode this CDR3 too. The chain couples TRBV19 to TRBJ1-2, with D maybe TRBD1 (5 bases). From germline, CDR1 is LNHDA and CDR2 SQIVND (reference sequence). CDR3 length equals 12 residues. Deletions cut 6 bases from V and 8 bases from J, with 13 bases between. This CDR3 reads CASRVGGGGYTF. The CDR3 DNA reads TGTGCCAGTAGAGTCGGGGGAGGCGGCTACACCTTC.

This rearrangement joins TRBV28 to TRBJ2-1; D is ambiguous. V was clipped by 4 bases and J by 0 bases, with 4 bases between them. This CDR3 spans 13 amino acids. The germline V gene encodes CDR1 MDHEN and CDR2 SYDVKM. CDR3 region: CASSSSSYNEQFF. The CDR3 DNA follows: TGTGCCAGCAGTTCCAGCTCCTACAATGAGCAGTTCTTC. Using reference TRBV28 and TRBJ2-1 for the parts outside the CDR3, the full variable domain is DVKVTQSSRYLVKRTGEKVFLECVQDMDHENMFWYRQDPGLGLRLIYFSYDVKMKEKGDIPEGYSVSREKKERFSLILESASTNQTSMYLCASSSSSYNEQFFGPGTRLTVL.

This clone was found once. CDR3 in amino acids: CASSEAVGGYTF. The CDR3 bases are TGTGCCAGCAGTGAAGCAGTGGGCGGCTACACCTTC. The chain combines TRBV2 with TRBJ1-2; D call uncertain. This CDR3 region has 12 residues. V shed 0 bases and J shed 8 bases, with 7 bases lying between them. CDR1 SNHLY and CDR2 FYNNEI come from the germline V gene.

The chain employs TRBV10-3 and TRBJ1-6; D may be TRBD1 (5 bases). CDR3 length: 14 residues. V lost 8 bases to trimming and J lost 7 bases, with 15 bases between them. Germline CDR1 and CDR2: ENHRY and SYGVKD. The CDR3 bases are TGTGCCATCGCAGCGGGACGGAGAAATTCACCCCTCCACTTT. This gives the protein CAIAAGRRNSPLHF.

This clone was recorded a few times. The CDR3: CASRAQAKPQHF. DNA for the CDR3: TGTGCCAGTAGGGCCCAAGCAAAGCCCCAGCATTTT. This rearrangement joins TRBV19 to TRBJ1-5; the D is unclear. This CDR3 is 12 amino acids long. V was trimmed by 6 bases and J by 8 bases, leaving 11 bases between them. Per germline, CDR1 LNHDA and CDR2 SQIVND (reference sequence).

In this sample, this clone turned up a few times. The rearrangement joins TRBV7-9 to TRBJ2-1, with D unclear. The germline CDR1 and CDR2 sequences are SEHNR and FQNEAQ (reference sequence). There are 14 residues in the CDR3. V was trimmed by 4 bases and J by 5 bases, leaving 12 bases between them. As DNA, the CDR3 is TGTGCCAGCAGCTCAAAAGGGCCAAACAATGAGCAGTTCTTC. Translation gives CASSSKGPNNEQFF.

The chain couples TRBV6-1 to TRBJ2-3; a weak D match, TRBD2 (6 bases). This CDR3 spans 15 amino acids. Looked up from germline, CDR1 is MNHNS and CDR2 is SASEGT. V lost 5 bases, J lost 2 bases, and 14 bases lay in between. The CDR3 DNA reads TGTGCCAGCAGTCAACTAGGAGGGAACACAGATACGCAGTATTTT. Translation: CASSQLGGNTDTQYF.

The chain couples TRBV9 to TRBJ1-2; no clear D gene. Germline loops: CDR1 SGDLS, CDR2 YYNGEE. V was pared by 0 bases and J by 5 bases, with 8 bases between. The length of the CDR3 is 13 residues. The DNA for the CDR3 is TGTGCCAGCAGCGTAGAGGGCAGTTATGGCTACACCTTC. Residues: CASSVEGSYGYTF.